The TCR beta chain under discussion was sequenced for a study of cytomegalovirus exposure and HLA in healthy donors. Remarks on this clone: Antigen: not known.

In the PCR, 60 Vbeta and 13 Jbeta primers were used. The protocol was immunoSEQ multiplex PCR, while the TCRdb copy is restricted to in-frame clones and leaves out a portion. The data hold about 160,000 clones, with 75% to 85% observed a single time. Germline CDR1 and CDR2: SGHDN and FVKESK. Trimming took 4 bases from V and 5 from J, leaving 14 bases between them. The CDR3 has 14 amino acids. Study findings and constraints: An analysis that was carried out later associated some 17,000 TCR beta sequences with HLA alleles at 0.05 false discovery rate. TCR beta V- and J-gene trimming, according to a later analysis, was linked to a missense DCLRE1C variant. Among TCR beta chains, those listed as cytomegalovirus-associated numbered more than 150. One cluster of highly shared sequence variants probably arose as a sequencing artifact.

This receptor was obtained from a man aged 50 to 59 in good health and CMV-seropositive. This chain joins TRBV14 and TRBJ2-5, with D tentatively TRBD2 (5 bases). The sequencing sample was made of PBMCs. The CDR3 nucleotides read TGTGCCAGCAGCCCCTATCCGGGGTACGAGACCCAGTACTTC. Residues: CASSPYPGYETQYF.